The 31 T cell receptor beta chains below all came from one sample that was sequenced in a study of blood T cell repertoires in COVID-19. Clones were read by immunoSEQ multiplex PCR, and TCRdb kept only the in-frame ones, dropping some. The table lists 68,000 or so clones, approximately 90% of them singletons. Sample: peripheral blood. The receptors here all came from a woman aged 50 to 60 with COVID-19, enrolled during active disease.

This clone was found a few times. The chain recombines TRBV3-1 (or the pseudogene TRBV3-2) with TRBJ2-2; no reliable D call. Germline CDR1 is LGHDT and CDR2 is YNNKEL (reference sequence). The CDR3 totals 11 residues. Trimming stripped 8 bases from V and 3 bases from J, with 4 bases between. The CDR3, as DNA: TGTGCCAGCCGGGACACCGGGGAGCTGTTTTTT. Its translation is CASRDTGELFF.

This clone was counted only a few times. The V and J genes are TRBV9 and TRBJ2-2; the match to TRBD1 covers 8 bases. The J segment lost 2 bases and the V segment lost 1 base, leaving 7 bases of the junction unmatched. The CDR3 has 17 amino acids. Germline-derived CDR1 and CDR2 are SGDLS and YYNGEE. CDR3 amino acids: CASSVKRDRRNTGELFF. The CDR3 nucleotides are TGTGCCAGCAGCGTAAAGAGGGACAGGAGAAACACCGGGGAGCTGTTTTTT.

This sequence joins TRBV7-8 and TRBJ2-1, with a weak D call TRBD2 (6 bases). V lost 5 bases, J lost 3 bases, and 14 bases lay in between. This CDR3 is 15 amino acids long. CDR1 is SGHVS and CDR2 is FQNEAQ in the germline V gene. The chain's CDR3 is CASSQRRGDYNEQFF. The DNA for the CDR3 is TGTGCCAGCAGCCAGAGGCGCGGGGACTACAATGAGCAGTTCTTC.

The rearrangement uses TRBV27 and TRBJ2-2; TRBD2 aligns across 7 bases. With V trimmed by 5 bases and J by 5 bases, 11 bases remained unmatched. The CDR3 spans 16 residues. CDR1 MNHEY and CDR2 SMNVEV come from the germline V gene (reference sequence). The CDR3 coding sequence is TGTGCCAGCAGTGCCTCCTGGGCGGGAGATACCGGGGAGCTGTTTTTT. This translates into CASSASWAGDTGELFF.

The chain recombines TRBV6-5 with TRBJ2-7, with D hard to call. The germline CDR1 and CDR2 sequences are MNHEY and SVGAGI. CDR3 size: 13 residues. The V and J ends lost 8 bases and 1 base respectively, with 12 bases between them. This CDR3 is CASDDIASYEQYF. The CDR3 coding sequence is TGTGCCAGCGATGACATCGCATCCTACGAGCAGTACTTC.

V gene TRBV7-2 combines with J gene TRBJ2-1, with D perhaps matching TRBD2 (6 bases). Deletions cut 5 bases from V and 6 bases from J, with 14 bases between. The CDR3 contains 14 residues. Germline V gives CDR1 SGHTA, CDR2 FQGNSA. The DNA for the CDR3 is TGTGCCAGCAGCGGGGTGGGAGGCGTCAATGAGCAGTTCTTC. As protein: CASSGVGGVNEQFF. Using reference TRBV7-2 and TRBJ2-1 for the parts outside the CDR3, the full variable domain is GAGVSQSPSNKVTEKGKDVELRCDPISGHTALYWYRQSLGQGLEFLIYFQGNSAPDKSGLPSDRFSAERTGGSVSTLTIQRTQQEDSAVYLCASSGVGGVNEQFFGPGTRLTVL.

The rearrangement joins TRBV11-2 to TRBJ2-7; 14 nucleotides agree with TRBD2. Germline V CDR1 and CDR2: SGHAT, FQNNGV. V dropped 5 bases and J dropped 6; count of bases not matched to a gene: 12. The CDR3 has 17 amino acids. CDR3 DNA sequence: TGTGCCAGCAGCCGCGACGGACTAGCGGGAGGAGGAGGCGAGCAGTACTTC. This encodes CASSRDGLAGGGGEQYF.

The genes are TRBV6-5 and TRBJ1-4; D not resolved. Trimming took off 5 bases at V and 8 bases at J, with 9 bases between the two ends. The CDR3 contains 12 residues. Per the germline V gene, CDR1 is MNHEY and CDR2 is SVGAGI. CDR3 DNA sequence: TGTGCCAGCAGTAGGACGGGGGAAAAACTGTTTTTT. Protein sequence: CASSRTGEKLFF.

The chain has TRBV2 and TRBJ1-2, with 9 bases fitting TRBD1. CDR1 and CDR2 (germline): SNHLY, FYNNEI. The V gene end was trimmed by 6 bases and the J gene end by 0 bases; junction bases not matched to a gene: 5. CDR3 length equals 15 residues. The CDR3 reads CASSEGTGSNYGYTF. Written as DNA, the CDR3 is TGTGCCAGCAGCGAGGGGACAGGGTCTAACTATGGCTACACCTTC.

The chain has TRBV28 and TRBJ1-1; maybe TRBD1 (6 bases). Germline lookup yields CDR1 MDHEN and CDR2 SYDVKM. V lost 3 bases and J lost 1, with 18 bases in between. The CDR3 has 17 residues. CDR3 loop: CASSFRRPGHKNTEAFF. In nucleotides, the CDR3 is TGTGCCAGCAGTTTCCGACGCCCGGGACATAAGAACACTGAAGCTTTCTTT.

V and J are TRBV24-1 and TRBJ1-2; D gene ambiguous. This CDR3 region has 11 residues. Looked up from germline, CDR1 is KGHDR and CDR2 is SFDVKD. Trimming took off 3 bases at V and 7 bases at J, with 5 bases between the two ends. The CDR3 loop reads CATSDPGGYTF. DNA of the CDR3: TGTGCCACCAGTGATCCCGGTGGCTACACCTTC.

The chain uses TRBV19 and TRBJ1-3; the D is unclear. Trimming shortened V by 10 bases and J by 4 bases, and 8 bases separated the two germline ends. The CDR3 runs 11 residues. CDR1 LNHDA and CDR2 SQIVND come from the germline V gene (reference sequence). DNA for the CDR3: TGTGCCACCTGGAGGGGAAACACCATATATTTT. It yields the protein CATWRGNTIYF.

The gene calls are TRBV10-3 and TRBJ2-5, with a possible D match to TRBD1 (6 bases). Germline V CDR1 and CDR2: ENHRY, SYGVKD. The CDR3 loop spans 13 amino acids. Trimming pared 9 bases from V and 7 bases from J, leaving 18 bases between. The CDR3 region has the DNA TGTGCCATACTGGACAGCCGCAGGGGGACCCAGTACTTC. It yields the protein CAILDSRRGTQYF.

The CDR3 coding sequence is TGTGCCAGCAGCGTAGTGCAGGGGGACACTGAAGCTTTCTTT. This encodes CASSVVQGDTEAFF. The rearrangement joins TRBV9 to TRBJ1-1; TRBD1 aligns across 7 bases. The germline CDR1 and CDR2 sequences are SGDLS and YYNGEE. This CDR3 contains 14 residues. Trimming took 0 bases from V and 3 from J; bases not matched to a gene: 2. Full variable domain (outside the CDR3, taken from reference TRBV9 and TRBJ1-1): DSGVTQTPKHLITATGQRVTLRCSPRSGDLSVYWYQQSLDQGLQFLIQYYNGEERAKGNILERFSAQQFPDLHSELNLSSLELGDSALYFCASSVVQGDTEAFFGQGTRLTVV.

The J gene is TRBJ2-2, the V gene TRBV10-2; 7 bases match TRBD2. Unmatched junction bases numbered 9, after V lost 3 bases and J lost 5 bases. Germline CDR1 WSHSY, CDR2 SAAADI. The CDR3 is made up of 16 amino acids. The CDR3 sequence: CASSDPSGAFTGELFF. DNA for the CDR3: TGCGCCAGCAGTGACCCTAGCGGAGCCTTTACCGGGGAGCTGTTTTTT.

This chain connects TRBV27 to TRBJ2-7, with 7 positions matching TRBD2. The CDR3 is made up of 13 amino acids. The V segment lost 6 bases and the J segment 2 bases; nucleotides outside the gene matches: 4. The germline V gene encodes CDR1 MNHEY and CDR2 SMNVEV (reference sequence). In DNA, the CDR3 is TGTGCCAGCAGGCGCGGGAGACCCTACGAGCAGTACTTC. As protein: CASRRGRPYEQYF.

This chain connects TRBV27 to TRBJ1-6; D remains ambiguous. There are 14 residues in the CDR3. Germline CDR1 is MNHEY and CDR2 is SMNVEV (reference sequence). V dropped 3 bases and J dropped 10 bases, with 13 bases sitting between them. The CDR3 coding sequence is TGTGCCAGCAGTTTTAATCACGGAGAGTCACCCCTCCACTTT. Translation: CASSFNHGESPLHF.

The CDR3: CASRQGFRVESPLHF. For the CDR3, the DNA is TGTGCCAGCAGGCAGGGGTTCAGGGTTGAATCACCCCTCCACTTT. This chain links TRBV5-4 with TRBJ1-6; the D gene is possibly TRBD1 (6 bases). V was shortened by 5 bases and J by 10 bases, with 19 bases between the two germline ends. Germline V lookup: CDR1 SGHNT, CDR2 YYREEE (reference sequence). The CDR3 covers 15 residues.

The J gene is TRBJ2-7, the V gene TRBV9; 9 positions match TRBD2. The CDR3 consists of 15 residues. The junction had 2 bases not matched to a gene; V was cut back by 1 base and J by 0 bases. Germline lookup yields CDR1 SGDLS and CDR2 YYNGEE. CDR3 protein: CASSVSTSGSYEQYF. The CDR3 bases are TGTGCCAGCAGCGTATCGACTAGCGGCTCCTACGAGCAGTACTTC.

Points on this clone: A read error may produce the germline difference seen at one junction end. The chain has TRBV5-1 and TRBJ2-7; possible D gene TRBD1, 6 bases. The germline V gene has CDR1 SGHRS and CDR2 YFSETQ. This CDR3 is built from 14 residues. Here the CDR3 reads CASRGLDSPHLGDF. CDR3 DNA: TGCGCCAGCCGAGGATTGGACAGTCCCCACCTCGGGGACTTC.

This clone was detected once. V is TRBV10-3 and J is TRBJ1-4, with D maybe TRBD1 (5 bases). Trimming pared 0 bases from V and 7 bases from J, leaving 12 bases between. CDR3 length: 15 residues. Germline-derived CDR1 and CDR2 are ENHRY and SYGVKD. The CDR3 reads CAISESGGYGEKLFF. The CDR3 nucleotides are TGTGCCATCAGTGAGTCGGGGGGTTACGGTGAAAAACTGTTTTTT.

The chain recombines TRBV5-1 with TRBJ2-2; tentative D call: TRBD1 (7 bases). V lost 3 bases and J 4 bases, leaving 13 bases between the germline ends. Germline V lookup: CDR1 SGHRS, CDR2 YFSETQ. CDR3 length: 15 residues. CDR3 nucleotides: TGCGCCAGCAGCTCCGGCGGGACAGCCACCGGGGAGCTGTTTTTT. As protein: CASSSGGTATGELFF. The full variable domain, its missing parts supplied by reference TRBV5-1 and TRBJ2-2, is KAGVTQTPRYLIKTRGQQVTLSCSPISGHRSVSWYQQTPGQGLQFLFEYFSETQRNKGNFPGRFSGRQFSNSRSEMNVSTLELGDSALYLCASSSGGTATGELFFGEGSRLTVL.

The chain has TRBV6-6 and TRBJ2-1, with D possibly TRBD2 on 5 matching bases. The CDR3 is 13 residues long. Trimming removed 2 bases at V and 6 bases at J, with 8 bases between. Germline V gives CDR1 MNHNY, CDR2 SVGAGI (reference sequence). CDR3 in DNA: TGTGCCAGCAGTTACGGCGGGTTCAATGAGCAGTTCTTC. It encodes CASSYGGFNEQFF.

This clone has more than one count but fewer than ten. The rearrangement uses TRBV18 and TRBJ2-1; D may be TRBD1 (6 bases). This CDR3 comprises 14 residues. Germline V gives CDR1 KGHSH, CDR2 LQKENI. V lost 3 bases and J 6 bases, leaving 12 bases between the germline ends. The CDR3 region is CASSPARGVNEQFF. Written as DNA, the CDR3 is TGTGCCAGCTCACCGGCCAGGGGCGTCAATGAGCAGTTCTTC.

The gene calls are TRBV2 and TRBJ1-5; TRBD1 is a possible D gene (6 bases). Germline assignment: CDR1 SNHLY and CDR2 FYNNEI. The CDR3 is 17 residues long. V lost 3 bases and J 0 bases, leaving 15 bases between the germline ends. CDR3 in amino acids: CASSDGTSLYSNQPQHF. CDR3 bases: TGTGCCAGCAGTGACGGGACAAGTCTTTATAGCAATCAGCCCCAGCATTTT.

The chain has TRBV19 and TRBJ2-1, with D possibly matching TRBD2 (6 bases). The CDR3 extends over 15 amino acids. The germline V gene has CDR1 LNHDA and CDR2 SQIVND (reference sequence). V lost 3 bases and J lost 5, with 14 bases in between. CDR3 in DNA: TGTGCCAGTAGTATTGGGGGGAGGCTACACAATGAGCAGTTCTTC. Residues: CASSIGGRLHNEQFF.

The chain recombines TRBV15 with TRBJ2-3, with 8 bases lining up with TRBD2. Germline CDR1 and CDR2: LNHNV and YYDKDF (reference sequence). This CDR3 has 18 residues. After removal of 2 bases from V and 5 bases from J, the junction contained 15 bases not matched to a gene. This chain's CDR3 is CATSRTWEGTRRGDTQYF. Written as DNA, the CDR3 is TGTGCCACCAGCAGAACCTGGGAGGGGACTAGGAGAGGAGATACGCAGTATTTT. Drawing the rest from reference TRBV15 and TRBJ2-3, the complete variable domain is DAMVIQNPRYQVTQFGKPVTLSCSQTLNHNVMYWYQQKSSQAPKLLFHYYDKDFNNEADTPDNFQSRRPNTSFCFLDIRSPGLGDTAMYLCATSRTWEGTRRGDTQYFGPGTRLTVL.

This sequence joins TRBV7-8 and TRBJ1-6; 7 bases are a match to TRBD1. The ends lost 3 bases at V and 7 bases at J; junction bases unmatched: 3. The CDR3 totals 14 residues. CDR1 is SGHVS and CDR2 is FQNEAQ in the germline V gene. CDR3: CASSFPGGNSPLHF. The CDR3 DNA reads as TGTGCCAGCAGCTTCCCAGGGGGAAATTCACCCCTCCACTTT.

J is TRBJ2-7 and V is TRBV6-1; D gene uncertain. The CDR3 runs to 11 residues. V lost 1 base, J lost 6 bases, and 4 bases lay in between. Germline CDR1 is MNHNS and CDR2 is SASEGT. In DNA, the CDR3 is TGTGCCAGCAGTGAAGTGAGCGAGCAGTACTTC. This codes for CASSEVSEQYF.

This chain joins TRBV30 and TRBJ2-7; unclear D gene. This CDR3 is built from 13 residues. The germline V gene encodes CDR1 GTSNPN and CDR2 SVGIG (reference sequence). V gave up 0 bases and J gave up 5 bases, with 11 bases separating them. Here the CDR3 DNA reads TGTGCCTGGAGTGTAATAGGTAGCCACGAGCAGTACTTC. It codes for CAWSVIGSHEQYF.

CDR3 in amino acids: CASTSQRGSLSGNTIYF. In DNA form, the CDR3 reads TGTGCCAGTACCAGTCAGCGGGGGTCCCTCTCTGGAAACACCATATATTTT. The J gene is TRBJ1-3, the V gene TRBV19; D might be TRBD1 (5 bases). The CDR3 contains 17 residues. Trimming pared 7 bases from V and 0 bases from J, leaving 19 bases between. Germline CDR1 LNHDA, CDR2 SQIVND (reference sequence).